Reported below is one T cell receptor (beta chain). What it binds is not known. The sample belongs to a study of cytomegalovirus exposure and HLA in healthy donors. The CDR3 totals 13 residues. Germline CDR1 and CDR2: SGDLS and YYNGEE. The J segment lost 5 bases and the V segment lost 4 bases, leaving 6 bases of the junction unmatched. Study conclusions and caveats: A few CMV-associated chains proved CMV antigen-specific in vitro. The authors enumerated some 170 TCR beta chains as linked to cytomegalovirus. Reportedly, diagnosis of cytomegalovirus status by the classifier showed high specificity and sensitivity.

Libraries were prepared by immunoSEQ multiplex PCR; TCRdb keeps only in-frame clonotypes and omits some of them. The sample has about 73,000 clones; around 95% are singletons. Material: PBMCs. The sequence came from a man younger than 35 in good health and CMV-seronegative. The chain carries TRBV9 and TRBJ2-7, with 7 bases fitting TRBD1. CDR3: CASSRDRVNEQYF. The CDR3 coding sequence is TGTGCCAGCAGCCGTGACAGGGTGAACGAGCAGTACTTC.